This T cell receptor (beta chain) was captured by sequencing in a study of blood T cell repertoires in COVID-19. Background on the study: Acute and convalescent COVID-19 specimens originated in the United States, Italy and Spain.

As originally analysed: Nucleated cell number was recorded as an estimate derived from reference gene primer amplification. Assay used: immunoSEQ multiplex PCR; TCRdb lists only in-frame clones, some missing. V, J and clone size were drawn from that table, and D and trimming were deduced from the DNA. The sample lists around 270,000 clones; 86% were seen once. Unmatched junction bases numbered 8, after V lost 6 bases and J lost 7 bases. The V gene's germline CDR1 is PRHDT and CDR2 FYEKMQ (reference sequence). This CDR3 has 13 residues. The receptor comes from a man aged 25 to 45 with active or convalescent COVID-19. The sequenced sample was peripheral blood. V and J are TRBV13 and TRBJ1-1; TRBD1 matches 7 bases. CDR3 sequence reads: CASRHLGTVEAFF. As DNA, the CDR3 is TGTGCCAGCAGACATCTCGGGACAGTTGAAGCTTTCTTT.